Following are 5 T cell receptor beta chains from one sample sequenced in a study of T cells in Graves' hyperthyroidism and ophthalmopathy. RNA transcripts yielded amplified TCR beta CDR3 regions. HTBI primers drove first-round RT-PCR of the TCR CDR3. TCRdb re-called the multiplex PCR reads through MiXCR, storing one row per CDR3 protein. In the table there are some 200,000 distinct CDR3 sequences, under 20% of which are singletons. The sample comprised blood. The receptors stem from a man aged 45-65 years with Graves' hyperthyroidism.

The V gene is TRBV25-1, the J gene TRBJ2-7, with unresolved D. The CDR3 extends over 13 amino acids. Trimming took off 5 bases at V and 2 bases at J, with 10 bases between the two ends. Germline lookup yields CDR1 MGHDK and CDR2 SYGVNS. CDR3 nucleotide sequence: TGTGCCAGCAGTAGAGACCAGACCTACGAGCAGTACTTC. It specifies CASSRDQTYEQYF.

The chain combines TRBV20-1 with TRBJ2-7, with D perhaps matching TRBD1 (6 bases). CDR3 length: 13 residues. The V and J ends lost 3 bases and 2 bases respectively, with 11 bases between them. Germline V gene lookup returns CDR1 DFQATT and CDR2 SNEGSKA (reference sequence). The CDR3 bases are TGCAGTGCTAGTACAGGGTCAGCCTACGAGCAGTACTTC. Its protein is CSASTGSAYEQYF.

This clonotype appeared a few times. This could be a read error, since a much larger clone is one nucleotide away. The V gene is TRBV20-1, the J gene TRBJ2-1; D may be TRBD2 (6 bases). The CDR3 sequence is 15 residues long. Germline V gives CDR1 DFQATT, CDR2 SNEGSKA (reference sequence). Between the trimmed V and J ends, which lost 5 bases and 7 bases, there was a span of 21 bases. The CDR3 DNA is TGCAGTGCTGGGGGGTTTCGGGTAAGCGGGAATGAGCAGTTCTTC. Translating it yields CSAGGFRVSGNEQFF.

This clonotype was observed many times. V is TRBV7-2 and J is TRBJ1-1; 8 bases are a match to TRBD1. Looked up from germline, CDR1 is SGHTA and CDR2 is FQGNSA. This CDR3 is 14 amino acids long. Trimming removed 6 bases from V and 4 bases from J; junction bases left unmatched: 7. The CDR3 coding sequence is TGTGCCAGCAGAGAAACAGGGGGGGCCACTGAAGCTTTCTTT. This encodes CASRETGGATEAFF. The whole variable domain, remainder taken from reference TRBV7-2 and TRBJ1-1, is GAGVSQSPSNKVTEKGKDVELRCDPISGHTALYWYRQSLGQGLEFLIYFQGNSAPDKSGLPSDRFSAERTGGSVSTLTIQRTQQEDSAVYLCASRETGGATEAFFGQGTRLTVV.

This clonotype was counted a few times. The chain joins TRBV25-1 to TRBJ1-2; 11 bases fit TRBD1. J gave up 6 bases and V 6 bases, and 12 bases lay outside the gene matches. The CDR3 is made up of 16 amino acids. Germline assignment: CDR1 MGHDK and CDR2 SYGVNS. CDR3 coding DNA: TGTGCCAGCAGCCCACATGGGGGACAGGGGGTCCATGGCTACACCTTC. Its translation is CASSPHGGQGVHGYTF.